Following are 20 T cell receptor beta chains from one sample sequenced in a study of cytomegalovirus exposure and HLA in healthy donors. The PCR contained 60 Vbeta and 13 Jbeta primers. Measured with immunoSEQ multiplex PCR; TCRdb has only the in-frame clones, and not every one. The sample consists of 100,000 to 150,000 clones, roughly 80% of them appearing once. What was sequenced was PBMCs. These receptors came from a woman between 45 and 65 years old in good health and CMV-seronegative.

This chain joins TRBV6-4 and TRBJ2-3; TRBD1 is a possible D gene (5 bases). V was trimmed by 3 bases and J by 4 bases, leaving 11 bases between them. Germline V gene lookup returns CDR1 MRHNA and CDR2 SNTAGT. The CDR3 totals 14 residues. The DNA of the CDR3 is TGTGCCAGCAGTGAGTCTTTAGGGGCAGATACGCAGTATTTT. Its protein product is CASSESLGADTQYF.

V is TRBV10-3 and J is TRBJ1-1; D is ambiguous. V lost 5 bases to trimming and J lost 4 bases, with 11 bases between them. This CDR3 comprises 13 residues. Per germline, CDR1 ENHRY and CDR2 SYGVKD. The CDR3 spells CAISPGGITEAFF. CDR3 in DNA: TGTGCCATCAGTCCAGGCGGGATCACTGAAGCTTTCTTT.

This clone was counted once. The CDR3 nucleotides are TGCGCCAGCGGGGCAGGGGACAGATATGGCTACACCTTC. Amino acid sequence: CASGAGDRYGYTF. V and J are TRBV10-2 and TRBJ1-2; 7 bases match TRBD1. Looked up from germline, CDR1 is WSHSY and CDR2 is SAAADI. Germline trimming cut 8 bases from V and 5 bases from J; bases unmatched to any gene: 8. The CDR3 length is 13 residues.

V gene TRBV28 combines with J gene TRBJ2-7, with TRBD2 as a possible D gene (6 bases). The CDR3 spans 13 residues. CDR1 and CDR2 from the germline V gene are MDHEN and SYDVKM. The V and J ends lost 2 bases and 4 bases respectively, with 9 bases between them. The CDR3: CASSLVAGYEQYF. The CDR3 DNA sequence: TGTGCCAGCAGTTTAGTTGCGGGGTACGAGCAGTACTTC.

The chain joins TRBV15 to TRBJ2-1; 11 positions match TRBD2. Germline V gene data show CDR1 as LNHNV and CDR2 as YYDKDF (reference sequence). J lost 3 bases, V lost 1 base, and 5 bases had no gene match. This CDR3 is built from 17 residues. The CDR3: CATSRGETSGSYNEQFF. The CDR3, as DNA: TGTGCCACCAGCAGAGGAGAAACTAGCGGGAGCTACAATGAGCAGTTCTTC.

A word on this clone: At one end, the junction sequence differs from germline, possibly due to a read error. The CDR3: CASTEGQITTNEKLFF. The DNA of the CDR3 is TGTGCCAGCACTGAAGGTCAGATTACAACTAATGAAAAACTGTTTTTT. The chain carries TRBV6-1 and TRBJ1-4; the D is unclear. CDR1 and CDR2 from the germline V gene are MNHNS and SASEGT. The CDR3 contains 16 residues.

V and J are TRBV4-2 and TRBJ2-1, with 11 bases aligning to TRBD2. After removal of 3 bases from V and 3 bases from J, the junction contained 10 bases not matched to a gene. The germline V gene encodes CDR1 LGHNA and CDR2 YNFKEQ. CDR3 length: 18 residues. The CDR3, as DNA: TGTGCCAGCAGCCAGATCCAGAGCGGGACTAGCGGCTACAATGAGCAGTTCTTC. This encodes CASSQIQSGTSGYNEQFF.

The CDR3 DNA follows: TGTGCCAGTAGTATAGCTTTTCTGAACACTGAAGCTTTCTTT. This gives the protein CASSIAFLNTEAFF. The chain employs TRBV19 and TRBJ1-1, with D unclear. CDR3 size: 14 residues. V was pared by 1 base and J by 0 bases, with 6 bases between. The germline V gene encodes CDR1 LNHDA and CDR2 SQIVND (reference sequence).

CDR3 sequence reads: CASSVAGGLYNEQFF. In nucleotides, the CDR3 is TGTGCCAGCAGCGTAGCGGGGGGCCTCTACAATGAGCAGTTCTTC. The chain links TRBV5-6 to TRBJ2-1, with 10 bases matching TRBD2. Trimming cost V 4 bases and J 3 bases; bases outside gene matches: 4. CDR3 length: 15 amino acids. Germline-derived CDR1 and CDR2 are SGHDT and YYEEEE.

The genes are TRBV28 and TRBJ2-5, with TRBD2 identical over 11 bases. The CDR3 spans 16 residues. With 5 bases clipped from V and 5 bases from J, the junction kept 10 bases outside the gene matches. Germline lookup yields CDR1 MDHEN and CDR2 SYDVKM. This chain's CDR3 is CASSPKLTSGSETQYF. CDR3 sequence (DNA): TGTGCCAGCAGTCCTAAATTAACTAGCGGGAGCGAGACCCAGTACTTC.

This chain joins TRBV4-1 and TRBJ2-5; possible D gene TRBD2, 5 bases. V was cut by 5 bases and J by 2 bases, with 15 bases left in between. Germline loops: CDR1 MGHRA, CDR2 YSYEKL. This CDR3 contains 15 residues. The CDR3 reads CASSNRGEGQETQYF. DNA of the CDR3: TGCGCCAGCAGCAATCGGGGAGAGGGACAAGAGACCCAGTACTTC.

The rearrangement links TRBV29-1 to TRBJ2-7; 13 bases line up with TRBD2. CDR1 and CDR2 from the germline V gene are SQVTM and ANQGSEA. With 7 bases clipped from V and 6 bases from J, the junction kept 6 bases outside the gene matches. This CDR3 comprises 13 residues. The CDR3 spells CSAAGTSGIEQYF. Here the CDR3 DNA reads TGCAGCGCGGCCGGGACTAGCGGGATCGAGCAGTACTTC.

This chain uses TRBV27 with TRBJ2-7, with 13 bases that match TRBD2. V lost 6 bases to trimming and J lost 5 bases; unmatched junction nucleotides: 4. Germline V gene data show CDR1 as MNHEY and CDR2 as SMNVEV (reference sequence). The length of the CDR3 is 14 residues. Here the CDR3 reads CASSRLAGGDEQYF. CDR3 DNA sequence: TGTGCCAGCAGCCGACTAGCGGGAGGAGACGAGCAGTACTTC.

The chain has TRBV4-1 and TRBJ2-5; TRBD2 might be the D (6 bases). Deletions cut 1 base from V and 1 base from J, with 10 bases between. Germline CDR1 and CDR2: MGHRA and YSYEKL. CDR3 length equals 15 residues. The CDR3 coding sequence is TGCGCCAGCAGCCAAGCTAGGACTATCCAAGAGACCCAGTACTTC. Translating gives CASSQARTIQETQYF.

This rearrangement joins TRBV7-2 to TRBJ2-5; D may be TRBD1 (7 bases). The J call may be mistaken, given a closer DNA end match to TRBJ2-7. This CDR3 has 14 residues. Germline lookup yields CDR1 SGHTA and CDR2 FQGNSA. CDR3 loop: CASSASAQGGEQYF. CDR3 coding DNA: TGTGCCAGCAGCGCCTCGGCTCAGGGGGGCGAGCAGTACTTC.

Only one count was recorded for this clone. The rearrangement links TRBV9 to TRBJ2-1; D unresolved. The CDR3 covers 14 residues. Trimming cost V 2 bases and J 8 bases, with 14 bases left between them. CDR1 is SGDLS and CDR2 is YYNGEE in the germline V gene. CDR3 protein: CASSVRIDSDEQFF. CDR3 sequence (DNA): TGTGCCAGCAGCGTCCGGATCGACTCCGATGAGCAGTTCTTC.

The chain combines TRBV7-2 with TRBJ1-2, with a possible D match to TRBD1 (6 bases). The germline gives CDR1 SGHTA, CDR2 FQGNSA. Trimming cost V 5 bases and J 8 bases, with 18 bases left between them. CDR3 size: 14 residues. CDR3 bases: TGTGCCAGCAGCCAGCACCAGGGGAGATGGGGCTACACCTTC. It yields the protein CASSQHQGRWGYTF.

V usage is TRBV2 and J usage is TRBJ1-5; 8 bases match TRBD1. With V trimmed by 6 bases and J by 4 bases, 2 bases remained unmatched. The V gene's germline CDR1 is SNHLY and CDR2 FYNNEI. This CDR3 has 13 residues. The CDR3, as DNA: TGTGCCAGCAGGGGACAGGAAAATCAGCCCCAGCATTTT. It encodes CASRGQENQPQHF. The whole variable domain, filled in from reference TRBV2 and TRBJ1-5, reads EPEVTQTPSHQVTQMGQEVILRCVPISNHLYFYWYRQILGQKVEFLVSFYNNEISEKSEIFDDQFSVERPDGSNFTLKIRSTKLEDSAMYFCASRGQENQPQHFGDGTRLSIL.

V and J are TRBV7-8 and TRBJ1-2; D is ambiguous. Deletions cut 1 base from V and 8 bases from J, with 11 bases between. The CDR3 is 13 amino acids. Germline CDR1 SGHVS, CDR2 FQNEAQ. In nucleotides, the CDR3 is TGTGCCAGCAGCTTAGGTTTGGCAGCGGGCTACACCTTC. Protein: CASSLGLAAGYTF.

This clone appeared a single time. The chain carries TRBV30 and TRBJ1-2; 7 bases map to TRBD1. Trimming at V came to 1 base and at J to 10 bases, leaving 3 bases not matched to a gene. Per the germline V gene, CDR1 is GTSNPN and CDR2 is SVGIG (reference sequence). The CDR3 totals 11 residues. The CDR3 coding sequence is TGTGCCTGGAGTGGAGGACAGGACTACACCTTC. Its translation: CAWSGGQDYTF.